This T cell receptor beta chain was identified in a study of T-cell reconstitution after alpha-beta-depleted transplantation in children listed by TCRdb under 2016. The study in broad terms: Using TCR repertoire profiling, the study followed T-cell immune reconstitution in a quantitative way in children after TCRalphabeta/CD19-depleted allogeneic hematopoietic cell transplantation.

The treatment or condition label on this specimen signifies: allogeneic hematopoietic cell transplantation with graft depleted of TCRalphabeta T cells and CD19 B cells. TCRalphabeta/CD19-depleted allogeneic hematopoietic cell grafts were given to the transplant recipients, all of whom were children. Library preparation was by PCR. TCRdb names Illumina HiSeq 2500 as the instrument used. To normalize quantification of the TCRbeta repertoire, the TCR libraries were built with molecular barcoding that relied on unique molecular identifiers. TCRdb took the public reads, trimmed them with fastp at Q25, ran MiXCR for clone calling and kept in-frame beta chains. CDR3 protein sequences are deduplicated, and each keeps its most common genes and DNA. The sample records about 580,000 distinct CDR3 sequences, about 21% of which are singletons. Together, the top ten hold roughly an eighth of the sample. This clonotype was seen more than once but under ten times. The antigen this receptor binds is unknown. No much larger clone is present one base from it, and per-base qualities are unavailable.

Results and caveats for the whole study, not just this receptor: The high TCRbeta diversity at day 60 in some patients was ascribed to recipient T cells and intrathymic progenitors that had survived conditioning. Hyperexpanded clone frequencies declined over subsequent months; after one year, T-cell counts and TCRbeta diversity were mostly attributed to newly produced T cells. About two months after transplant, the apparently early recovery of alphabetaT-cell counts reportedly depended on just several hundred clones that had expanded rapidly and came from non-depleted graft cells.

Source: PBMCs, mostly from graft donor cells, taken 360 days after TCRalphabeta/CD19-depleted stem cell transplant. The source is a boy under two years old who had a stem cell transplant for acute myeloid leukemia, so the T cells may come from the graft donor.

Here the CDR3 is given as CSARDYGGAYEQYF. The DNA sequence is as follows: TGCAGTGCTAGAGATTACGGCGGGGCTTACGAGCAGTACTTC. The chain couples TRBV20-1 to TRBJ2-7; a tentative D match to TRBD2 spans 6 bases. CDR1 DFQATT and CDR2 SNEGSKA are derived from the germline V gene (reference sequence). The junction carries 13 bases between V and J, which are trimmed by 0 bases and 4 bases respectively. CDR3 length: 14 amino acids, cysteine to phenylalanine. Of the read, only the CDR3 DNA is kept; its 42 bases are in frame from base 1.